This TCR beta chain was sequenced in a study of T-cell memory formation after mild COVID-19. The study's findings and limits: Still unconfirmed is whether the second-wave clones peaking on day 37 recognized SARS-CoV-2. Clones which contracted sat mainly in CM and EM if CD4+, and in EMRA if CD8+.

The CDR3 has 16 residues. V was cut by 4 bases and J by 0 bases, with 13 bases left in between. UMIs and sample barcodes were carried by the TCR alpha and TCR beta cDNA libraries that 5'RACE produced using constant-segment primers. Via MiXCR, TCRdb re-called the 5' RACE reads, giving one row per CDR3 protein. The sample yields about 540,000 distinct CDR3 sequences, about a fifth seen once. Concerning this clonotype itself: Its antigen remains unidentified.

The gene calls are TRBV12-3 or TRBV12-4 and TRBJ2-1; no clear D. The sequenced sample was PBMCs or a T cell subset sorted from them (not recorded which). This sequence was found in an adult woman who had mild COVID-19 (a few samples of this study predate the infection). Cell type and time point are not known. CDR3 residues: CASSYQSWSSYNEQFF. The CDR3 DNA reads TGTGCCAGCAGTTATCAGAGTTGGAGCTCCTACAATGAGCAGTTCTTC.